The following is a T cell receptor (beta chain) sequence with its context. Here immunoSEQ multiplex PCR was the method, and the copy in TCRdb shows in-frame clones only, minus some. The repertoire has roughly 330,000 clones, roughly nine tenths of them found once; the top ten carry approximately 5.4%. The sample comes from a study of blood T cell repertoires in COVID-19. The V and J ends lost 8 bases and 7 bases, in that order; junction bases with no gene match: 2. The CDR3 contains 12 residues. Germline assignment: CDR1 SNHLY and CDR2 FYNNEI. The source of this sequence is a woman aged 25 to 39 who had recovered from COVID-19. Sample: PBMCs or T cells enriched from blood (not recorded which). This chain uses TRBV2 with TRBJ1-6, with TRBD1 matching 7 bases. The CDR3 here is CASRDSNSPLHF. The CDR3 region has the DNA TGTGCCAGCCGGGACAGCAATTCACCCCTCCACTTT.